This T cell receptor (beta chain) was identified during a study of blood T cell repertoires in COVID-19. Original processing methods: For nucleated cells, counts were estimated from reference gene primer amplification. Assay used: immunoSEQ multiplex PCR; TCRdb lists only in-frame clones, some missing. The DNA gave D and trimming, while V, J and clone size come from that table. The sample contains about 59,000 clones, approximately 79% of which appear only once. Germline CDR1 and CDR2: MDHEN and SYDVKM. The CDR3 totals 14 residues. V shed 6 bases and J 6 bases; nucleotides not matched to a gene: 4. V usage is TRBV28 and J usage is TRBJ2-1; 11 positions match TRBD2. The sample comprised peripheral blood. The clonotype was recovered from a man in his 60s with acute or convalescent COVID-19. DNA of the CDR3: TGTGCCAGCAGACTAGCGGGAGCGTCCAATGAGCAGTTCTTC. It specifies CASRLAGASNEQFF.